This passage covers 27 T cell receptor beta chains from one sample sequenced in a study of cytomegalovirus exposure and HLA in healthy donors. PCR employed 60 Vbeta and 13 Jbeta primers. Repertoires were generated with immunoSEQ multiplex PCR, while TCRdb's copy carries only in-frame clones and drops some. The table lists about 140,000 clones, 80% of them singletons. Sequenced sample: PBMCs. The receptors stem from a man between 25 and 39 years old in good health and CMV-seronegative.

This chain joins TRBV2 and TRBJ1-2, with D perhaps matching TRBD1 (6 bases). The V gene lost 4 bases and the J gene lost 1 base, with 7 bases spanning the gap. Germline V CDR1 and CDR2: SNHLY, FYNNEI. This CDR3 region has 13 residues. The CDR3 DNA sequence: TGTGCCAGCAGTGCGGACAGTAACTATGGCTACACCTTC. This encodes CASSADSNYGYTF.

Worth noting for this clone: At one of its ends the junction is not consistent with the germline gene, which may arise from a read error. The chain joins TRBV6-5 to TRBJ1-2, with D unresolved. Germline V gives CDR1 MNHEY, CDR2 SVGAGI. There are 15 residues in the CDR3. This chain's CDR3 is CASSSLFRDNYGYPF. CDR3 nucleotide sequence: TGTGCCAGCAGTTCACTCTTCCGGGATAACTATGGCTACCCCTTC.

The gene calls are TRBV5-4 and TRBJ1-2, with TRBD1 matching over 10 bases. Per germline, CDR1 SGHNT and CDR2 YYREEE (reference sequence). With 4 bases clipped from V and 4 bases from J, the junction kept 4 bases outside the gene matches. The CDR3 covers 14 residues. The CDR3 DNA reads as TGTGCCAGCAGCAAACGGACAGGGGGCTATGGCTACACCTTC. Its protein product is CASSKRTGGYGYTF.

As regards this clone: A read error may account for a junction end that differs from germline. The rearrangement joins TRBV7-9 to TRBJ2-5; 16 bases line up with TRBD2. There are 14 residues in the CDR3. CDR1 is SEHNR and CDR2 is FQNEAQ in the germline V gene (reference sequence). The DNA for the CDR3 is TGTGCCAGCAGTTCCGGGACTAGCGGGAGGGGGGGAAACTTC. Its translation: CASSSGTSGRGGNF. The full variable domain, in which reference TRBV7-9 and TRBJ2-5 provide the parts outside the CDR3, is DTGVSQNPRHKITKRGQNVTFRCDPISEHNRLYWYRQTLGQGPEFLTYFQNEAQLEKSRLLSDRFSAERPKGSFSTLEIQRTEQGDSAMYLCASSSGTSGRGGNFGPGTRLLVL.

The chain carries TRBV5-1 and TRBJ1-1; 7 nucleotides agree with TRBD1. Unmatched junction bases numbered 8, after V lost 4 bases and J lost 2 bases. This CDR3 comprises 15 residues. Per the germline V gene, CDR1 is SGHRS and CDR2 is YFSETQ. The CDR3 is CASSPMTGYNTEAFF. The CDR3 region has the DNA TGCGCCAGCAGCCCGATGACAGGGTATAACACTGAAGCTTTCTTT.

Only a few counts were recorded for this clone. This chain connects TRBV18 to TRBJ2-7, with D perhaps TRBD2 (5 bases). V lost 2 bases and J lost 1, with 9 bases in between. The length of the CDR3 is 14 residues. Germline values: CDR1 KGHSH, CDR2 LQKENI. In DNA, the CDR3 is TGTGCCAGCTCACCAACCGAGGGATCCTACGAGCAGTACTTC. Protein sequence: CASSPTEGSYEQYF. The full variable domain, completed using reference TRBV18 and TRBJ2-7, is NAGVMQNPRHLVRRRGQEARLRCSPMKGHSHVYWYRQLPEEGLKFMVYLQKENIIDESGMPKERFSAEFPKEGPSILRIQQVVRGDSAAYFCASSPTEGSYEQYFGPGTRLTVT.

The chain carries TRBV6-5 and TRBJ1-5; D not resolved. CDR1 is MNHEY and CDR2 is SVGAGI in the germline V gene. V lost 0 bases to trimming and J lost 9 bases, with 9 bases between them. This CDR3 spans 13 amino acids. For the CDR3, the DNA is TGTGCCAGCAGTTACTCGACTCAATGGCCCCAGCATTTT. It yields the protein CASSYSTQWPQHF.

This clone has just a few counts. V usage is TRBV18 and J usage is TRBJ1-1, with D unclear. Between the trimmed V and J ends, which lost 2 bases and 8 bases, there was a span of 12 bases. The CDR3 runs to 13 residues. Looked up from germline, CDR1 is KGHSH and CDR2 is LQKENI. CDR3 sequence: CASSPRAEGEAFF. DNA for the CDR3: TGTGCCAGCTCACCAAGGGCGGAGGGAGAAGCTTTCTTT.

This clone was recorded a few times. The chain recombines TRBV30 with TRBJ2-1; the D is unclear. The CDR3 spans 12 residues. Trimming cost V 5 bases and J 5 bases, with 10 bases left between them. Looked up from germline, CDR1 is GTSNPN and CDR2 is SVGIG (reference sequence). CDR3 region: CAWGEQHNEQFF. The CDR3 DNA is TGTGCCTGGGGTGAACAGCACAATGAGCAGTTCTTC.

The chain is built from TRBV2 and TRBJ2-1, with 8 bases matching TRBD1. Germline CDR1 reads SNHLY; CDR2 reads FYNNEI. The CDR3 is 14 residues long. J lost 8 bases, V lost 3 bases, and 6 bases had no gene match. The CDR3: CASSDRGRVDEQFF. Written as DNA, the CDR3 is TGTGCCAGCAGTGACAGGGGGCGAGTCGATGAGCAGTTCTTC.

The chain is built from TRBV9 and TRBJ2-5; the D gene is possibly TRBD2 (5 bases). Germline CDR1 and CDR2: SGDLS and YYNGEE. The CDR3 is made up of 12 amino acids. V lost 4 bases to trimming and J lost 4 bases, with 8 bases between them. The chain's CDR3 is CASSREGETQYF. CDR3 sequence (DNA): TGTGCCAGCAGCCGGGAAGGAGAGACCCAGTACTTC.

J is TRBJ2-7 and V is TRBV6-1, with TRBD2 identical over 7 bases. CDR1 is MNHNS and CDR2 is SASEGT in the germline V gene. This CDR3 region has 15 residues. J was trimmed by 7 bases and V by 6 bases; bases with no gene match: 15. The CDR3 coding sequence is TGTGCCAGCAGCAAAAACCGGGCCCTGGGAGGGGAGCAGTACTTC. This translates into CASSKNRALGGEQYF.

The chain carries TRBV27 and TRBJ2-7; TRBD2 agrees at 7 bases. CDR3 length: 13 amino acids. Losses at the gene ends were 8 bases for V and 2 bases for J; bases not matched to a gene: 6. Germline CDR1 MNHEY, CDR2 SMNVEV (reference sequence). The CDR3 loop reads CASGWGGTYEQYF. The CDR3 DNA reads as TGTGCCAGCGGCTGGGGGGGGACCTACGAGCAGTACTTC.

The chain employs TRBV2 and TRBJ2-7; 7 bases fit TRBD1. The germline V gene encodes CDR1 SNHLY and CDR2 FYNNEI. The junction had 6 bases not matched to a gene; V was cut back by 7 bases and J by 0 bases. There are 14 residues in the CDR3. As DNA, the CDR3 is TGTGCCAGCACGGGACAGAGTTTCTCCTACGAGCAGTACTTC. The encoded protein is CASTGQSFSYEQYF.

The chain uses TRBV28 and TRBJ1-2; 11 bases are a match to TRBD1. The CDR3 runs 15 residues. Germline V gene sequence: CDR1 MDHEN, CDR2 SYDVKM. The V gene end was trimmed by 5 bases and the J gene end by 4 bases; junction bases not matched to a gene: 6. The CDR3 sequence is CASSPHGTGGYGYTF. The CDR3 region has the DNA TGTGCCAGCAGTCCACACGGGACAGGGGGCTATGGCTACACCTTC.

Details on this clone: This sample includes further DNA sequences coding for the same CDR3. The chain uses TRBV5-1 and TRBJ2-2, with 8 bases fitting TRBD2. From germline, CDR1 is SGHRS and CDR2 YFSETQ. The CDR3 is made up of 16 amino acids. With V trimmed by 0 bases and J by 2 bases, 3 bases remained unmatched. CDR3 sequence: CASSLGLAPNTGELFF. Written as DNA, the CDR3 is TGCGCCAGCAGCTTGGGACTAGCGCCTAACACCGGGGAGCTGTTTTTT.

The CDR3 bases are TGCGCCAGCAGTGAGGGACAGGGGGACAATGAGCAGTTCTTC. This translates into CASSEGQGDNEQFF. The chain has TRBV10-1 and TRBJ2-1; 10 bases are a match to TRBD1. V shed 2 bases, J shed 5 bases, and the junction held 0 bases outside the gene matches. The CDR3 is 14 residues long. Germline CDR1 reads WNHNN; CDR2 reads SYGVQD (reference sequence).

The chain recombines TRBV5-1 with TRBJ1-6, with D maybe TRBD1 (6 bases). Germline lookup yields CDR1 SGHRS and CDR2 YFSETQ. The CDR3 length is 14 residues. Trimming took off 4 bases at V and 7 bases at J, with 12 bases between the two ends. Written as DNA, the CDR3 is TGCGCCAGCAGCAGGGACACGGAAAATTCACCCCTCCACTTT. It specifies CASSRDTENSPLHF.

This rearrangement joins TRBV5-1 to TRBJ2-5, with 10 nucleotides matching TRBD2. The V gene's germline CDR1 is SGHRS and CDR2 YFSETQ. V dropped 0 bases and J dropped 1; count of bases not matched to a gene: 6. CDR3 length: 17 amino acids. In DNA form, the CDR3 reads TGCGCCAGCAGCTTGGCCCTAGCGGGGGCGGTCCAAGAGACCCAGTACTTC. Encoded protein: CASSLALAGAVQETQYF.

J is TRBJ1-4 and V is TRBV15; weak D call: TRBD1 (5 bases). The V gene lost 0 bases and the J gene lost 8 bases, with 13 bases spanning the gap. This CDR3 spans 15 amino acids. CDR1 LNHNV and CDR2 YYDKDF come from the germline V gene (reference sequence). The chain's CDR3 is CATSRDRASGEKLFF. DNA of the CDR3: TGTGCCACCAGCAGAGACAGGGCGAGTGGGGAAAAACTGTTTTTT.

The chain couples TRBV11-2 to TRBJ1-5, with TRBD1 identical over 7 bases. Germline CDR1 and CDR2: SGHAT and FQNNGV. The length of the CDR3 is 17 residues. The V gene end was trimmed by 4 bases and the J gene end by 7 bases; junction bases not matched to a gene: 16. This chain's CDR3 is CASSSRLEGGARQPQHF. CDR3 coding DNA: TGTGCCAGCAGCTCGCGCTTGGAAGGGGGCGCGAGGCAGCCCCAGCATTTT.

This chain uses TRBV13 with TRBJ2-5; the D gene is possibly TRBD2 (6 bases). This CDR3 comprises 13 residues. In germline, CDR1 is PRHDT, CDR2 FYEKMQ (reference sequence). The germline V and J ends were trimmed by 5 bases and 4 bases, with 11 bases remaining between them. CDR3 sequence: CASSRDLVETQYF. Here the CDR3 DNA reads TGTGCCAGCAGCCGGGACTTGGTAGAGACCCAGTACTTC.

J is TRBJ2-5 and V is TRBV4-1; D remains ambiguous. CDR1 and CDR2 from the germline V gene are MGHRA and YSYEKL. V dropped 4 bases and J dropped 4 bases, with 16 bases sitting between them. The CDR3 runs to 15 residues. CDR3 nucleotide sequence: TGCGCCAGCAGCCCAATTGTGACTGCCGTAGAGACCCAGTACTTC. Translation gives CASSPIVTAVETQYF.

CDR3 sequence (DNA): TGTGCCAGCTCCCTTGGGGGGGGTTACCGTACGCGCGAGCAGTACTTC. This codes for CASSLGGGYRTREQYF. The chain carries TRBV5-4 and TRBJ2-7; TRBD2 matches 7 bases. This CDR3 region has 16 residues. With V trimmed by 7 bases and J by 6 bases, 19 bases remained unmatched. Germline-derived CDR1 and CDR2 are SGHNT and YYREEE (reference sequence).

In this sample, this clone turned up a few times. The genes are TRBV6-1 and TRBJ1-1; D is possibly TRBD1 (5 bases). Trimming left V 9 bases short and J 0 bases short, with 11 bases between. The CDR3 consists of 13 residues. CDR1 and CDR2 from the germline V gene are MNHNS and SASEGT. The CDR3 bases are TGTGCCAGTGCCAGGGTCATGAACACTGAAGCTTTCTTT. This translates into CASARVMNTEAFF.

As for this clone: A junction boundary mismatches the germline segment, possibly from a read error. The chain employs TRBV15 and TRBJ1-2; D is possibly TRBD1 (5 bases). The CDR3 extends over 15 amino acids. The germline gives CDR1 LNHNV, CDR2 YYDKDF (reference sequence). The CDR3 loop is CATSRDLGGDYGYPF. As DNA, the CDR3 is TGTGCCACCAGCAGAGATCTTGGGGGGGACTATGGCTACCCCTTC.

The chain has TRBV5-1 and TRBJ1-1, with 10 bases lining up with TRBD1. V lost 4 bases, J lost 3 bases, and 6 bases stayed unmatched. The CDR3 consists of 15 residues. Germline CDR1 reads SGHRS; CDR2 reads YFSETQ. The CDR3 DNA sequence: TGCGCCAGCAGCAACCAGGACAGGGGGGACACTGAAGCTTTCTTT. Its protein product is CASSNQDRGDTEAFF.